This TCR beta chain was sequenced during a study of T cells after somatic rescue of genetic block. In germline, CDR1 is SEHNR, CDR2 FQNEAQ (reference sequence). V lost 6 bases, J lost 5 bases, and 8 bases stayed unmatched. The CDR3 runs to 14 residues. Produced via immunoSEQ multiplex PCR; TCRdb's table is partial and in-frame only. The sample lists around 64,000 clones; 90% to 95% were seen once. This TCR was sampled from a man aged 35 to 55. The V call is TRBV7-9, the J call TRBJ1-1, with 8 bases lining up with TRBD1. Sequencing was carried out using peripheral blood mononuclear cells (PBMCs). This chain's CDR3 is CASSEQGGGTEAFF. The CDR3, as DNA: TGTGCCAGCAGTGAACAGGGGGGTGGGACTGAAGCTTTCTTT.